This T cell receptor (beta chain) was retrieved from a study of CD8+CD57+ T cells in acquired aplastic anemia (dated by TCRdb to about 2018). Context from the whole study: DNA extracted from sorted CD4+ and CD8+ cells had a mean of about 3 ug, with a range of about 0.18 to 27.4 ug. CD8+CD57+ expansion was defined as a frequency above the mean frequency observed in healthy subjects.

Profiling of TCR beta VDJ combinations and CDR3 sequences used genomic DNA as the template. An Illumina HiSeq 2000 was the platform used for TCR repertoire sequencing. Per the original workflow: TRBV/TRBJ rearrangement plots, CDR3 size and DJ length profiles, and Simpson's diversity index were used to assess repertoires. Whichever DNA sequence was most abundant in the deep sequencing data was defined as the immunodominant clone. CDR3 amino acid sequences were checked for sharing between subjects and were compared against published repertoires and the VDJdb database. TCRdb reanalyzed the raw reads on its own, using fastp at Q25 for trimming and MiXCR for clone calling, and kept in-frame beta chains. CDR3 protein sequences are deduplicated, and each keeps its most common genes and DNA. For this entry, the V and J calls and clone size follow TCRdb and not the study's own pipeline. The sample yields approximately 300,000 distinct CDR3 sequences; roughly 61% were counted once. The top ten constitute around 1.2% of the sample.

Points the paper makes about the study in general: No significant difference in CD8+ Simpson's diversity was found between patients and healthy controls (P=0.060). Around 28 CD8+ CDR3 sequences were found to be shared between patients and controls, but these sequences appeared to be highly expressed in patients and within the immunodominant clones of the patients.

The patients picked for sequencing were ones in whom flow cytometry had shown an expansion of CD8+CD57+ cells. Severe acquired aplastic anemia was diagnosed in all patients according to International Study of Aplastic Anemia and Agranulocytosis and Camitta criteria. No therapy had been received by the patients at the time of blood sampling. The study deep-sequenced TCR repertoires of sorted CD4+ and CD8+ blood T cells from severe aplastic anemia patients and healthy subjects. Patients were enrolled under clinicaltrials.gov protocols 00001620, 01623167, 00001397, 00071045, 00081523 and 00961064 in the USA. Ficoll-Paque density gradient centrifugation was used to isolate peripheral blood mononuclear cells. Before DNA extraction, CD4+ and CD8+ T cells were sorted with FACS or magnetic beads. This clonotype was counted once. Its antigen has not been determined. Base qualities are missing; no much larger clone stands one base away. One read gives only weak evidence.

Its CDR3 holds 15 amino acids, cysteine through phenylalanine. Of the read, only the CDR3 DNA is kept; its 45 bases are in frame from base 1. Based on the germline V gene, the CDR1 and CDR2 sequences are SNHLY and FYNNEI. Trimming takes 2 bases from V and 11 bases from J, and the germline ends sit 19 bases apart. The receptor's source is a human donor with aplastic anemia. The V and J segments used are TRBV2 and TRBJ1-3, with TRBD1 as a weak D call on 5 bases. The sequenced material came from sorted CD4+, CD8+, or CD8+CD57+ T cells (not recorded which) from PBMCs. The DNA sequence is TGTGCCAGCAGTGAATCAGGGTATTCTGGAAGCGCCATATATTTT. The translation is CASSESGYSGSAIYF.